This T cell receptor beta chain is from a study of blood T cells in healthy people across ages. General study points: Significant beta diversity loss was already apparent by age approximately 36, declining roughly linearly.

Then a second PCR, running roughly 7 to 11 cycles, was carried out with a sample-barcoded 5' primer and a J-beta primer mix. MiXCR, run by TCRdb on the 5' RACE reads, gives a single entry per CDR3 protein. The data hold about 500,000 distinct CDR3 sequences, with around 24% observed a single time. This CDR3 contains 14 residues. CDR1 SEHNR and CDR2 FQNEAQ come from the germline V gene (reference sequence). Per individual sample, total RNA of at least 5.5 micrograms was extracted. In this sample, this clonotype turned up many times. Its specificity is not known. These sequences were also reported in another study, on T cells of mothers and their children. This second study says: The donors comprised more than five children and their three healthy Caucasian mothers. Slightly, though not significantly, more overlap was seen in related than in unrelated mother-child pairs.

Sequenced material: blood. J is TRBJ2-5 and V is TRBV7-9; 8 nucleotides agree with TRBD1. The J call may be mistaken, given a closer DNA end match to TRBJ2-7. This sequence was found in a boy aged 5-17 years in good health. CDR3 sequence reads: CASSLGTGYYEQYF. The CDR3 DNA is TGTGCCAGCAGCTTAGGGACAGGGTACTACGAGCAGTACTTC.